This T cell receptor (beta chain) was retrieved from a study of identical twins. TCRdb re-analysed the 5' RACE reads in MiXCR, keeping a single row per CDR3 protein. The sample lists 450,000 to 600,000 distinct CDR3 sequences; 20% to 25% were seen once. Germline values: CDR1 LGHDT, CDR2 YNNKEL (reference sequence). V was clipped by 0 bases and J by 7 bases, with 15 bases between them. CDR3 size: 15 residues. This same sample was also taken into another study, of yellow fever vaccine responses in identical twins.

Material: CD4+ T cells sorted from blood. V and J are TRBV3-1 and TRBJ1-2, with a weak D call TRBD1 (5 bases). The receptor comes from a woman under 30 in good health. The CDR3, as DNA: TGTGCCAGCAGCCAAGAACTAGGGGTTCGCGGTGGCTACACCTTC. Translating gives CASSQELGVRGGYTF. Together with reference TRBV3-1 and TRBJ1-2, the CDR3 gives the full variable domain: DTAVSQTPKYLVTQMGNDKSIKCEQNLGHDTMYWYKQDSKKFLKIMFSYNNKELIINETVPNRFSPKSPDKAHLNLHINSLELGDSAVYFCASSQELGVRGGYTFGSGTRLTVV.